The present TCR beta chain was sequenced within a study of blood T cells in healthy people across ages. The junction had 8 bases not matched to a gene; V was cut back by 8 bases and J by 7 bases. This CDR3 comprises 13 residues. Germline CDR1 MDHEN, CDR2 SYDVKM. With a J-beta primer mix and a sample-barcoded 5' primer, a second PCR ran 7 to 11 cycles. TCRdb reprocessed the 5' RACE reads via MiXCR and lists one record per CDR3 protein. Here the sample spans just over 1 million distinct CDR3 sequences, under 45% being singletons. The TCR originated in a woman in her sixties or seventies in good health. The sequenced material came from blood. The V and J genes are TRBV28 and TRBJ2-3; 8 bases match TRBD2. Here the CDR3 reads CASSAGARYTQYF. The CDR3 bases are TGTGCCAGCTCAGCGGGAGCGCGATATACGCAGTATTTT.